This T cell receptor beta chain was captured by sequencing in a study of cytomegalovirus exposure and HLA in healthy donors. Between the trimmed V and J ends, which lost 1 base and 2 bases, there was a span of 10 bases. Germline CDR1 is LNHDA and CDR2 is SQIVND (reference sequence). The CDR3 loop spans 15 amino acids. Generated by immunoSEQ multiplex PCR, the TCRdb table keeps only in-frame clones and is missing some. The table lists approximately 140,000 clones, 86% of them singletons. The sample comprised PBMCs. The sequence was collected from a young man in good health and CMV-seronegative. The rearrangement uses TRBV19 and TRBJ2-3, with D possibly being TRBD1 (5 bases). CDR3 nucleotides: TGTGCCAGTAGTATAGGGACATCCACCACAGATACGCAGTATTTT. Amino acids: CASSIGTSTTDTQYF.